This T cell receptor beta chain is from a study of identical twins. CDR1 and CDR2 (germline): MGHRA, YSYEKL. This CDR3 contains 15 residues. Between the trimmed V and J ends, which lost 0 bases and 4 bases, there was a span of 11 bases. MiXCR was run by TCRdb on the 5' RACE reads, yielding one entry per CDR3 protein. This table has 1.5 million to 2 million distinct CDR3 sequences, around a third appearing once. This TCR was recovered from a newborn girl in good health. Sequenced: cord blood. This rearrangement joins TRBV4-1 to TRBJ2-3, with D perhaps TRBD1 (6 bases). CDR3: CASSQDPRGSDTQYF. CDR3 bases: TGCGCCAGCAGCCAAGATCCCAGGGGCTCAGATACGCAGTATTTT.